This TCR beta chain was captured in a study of cytomegalovirus exposure and HLA in healthy donors. Looking at the study overall: About 80 million unique TCRs from HLA-typed donors made up an early data release.

Use of 60 Vbeta and 13 Jbeta primers characterized the PCR. Some clones are missing from TCRdb's copy, which holds only in-frame ones; the method was immunoSEQ multiplex PCR. The sample has fewer than 250,000 clones, roughly 79% seen once; the top ten hold 1.5% to 2%. The J segment lost 9 bases and the V segment lost 5 bases, leaving 25 bases of the junction unmatched. Germline V CDR1 and CDR2: MGHRA, YSYEKL. The CDR3 has 19 amino acids. What was sequenced was PBMCs. The genes are TRBV4-1 and TRBJ1-2; 9 bases agree with TRBD1. The TCR comes from a woman between 18 and 29 years old in good health and CMV-seronegative. This CDR3 is CASSNLMTLTGTGKRSYTF. DNA for the CDR3: TGCGCCAGCAGCAATCTGATGACCCTCACCGGGACAGGGAAAAGAAGCTACACCTTC.